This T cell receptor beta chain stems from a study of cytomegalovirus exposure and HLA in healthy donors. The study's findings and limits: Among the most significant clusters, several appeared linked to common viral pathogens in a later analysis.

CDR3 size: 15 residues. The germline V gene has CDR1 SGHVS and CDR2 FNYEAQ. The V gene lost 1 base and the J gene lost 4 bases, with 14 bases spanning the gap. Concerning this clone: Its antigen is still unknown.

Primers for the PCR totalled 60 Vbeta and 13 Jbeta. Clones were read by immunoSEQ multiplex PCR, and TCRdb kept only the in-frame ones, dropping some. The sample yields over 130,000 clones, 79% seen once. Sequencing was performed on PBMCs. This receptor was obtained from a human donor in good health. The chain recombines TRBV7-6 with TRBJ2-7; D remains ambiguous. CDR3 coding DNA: TGTGCCAGCAGCTTAGGAGCTGGCGCCGGGTACGAGCAGTACTTC. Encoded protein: CASSLGAGAGYEQYF.